A single sample gave rise to the 10 T cell receptor beta chains below, sequenced in a study of blood T cells in healthy people across ages. Through a sample-barcoded 5' primer and a J-beta primer mix, a second PCR was run for roughly 6 to 12 cycles. TCRdb itself ran the 5' RACE reads through MiXCR, one entry per CDR3 protein. This table has about 970,000 distinct CDR3 sequences, roughly half appearing once. Material for sequencing was blood. These receptors all stem from a woman aged 55-69 years in good health.

This clonotype was detected a few times. The chain combines TRBV20-1 with TRBJ2-3, with D uncertain. The length of the CDR3 is 15 residues. With 3 bases removed from V and 6 bases from J, the gap between germline ends came to 19 bases. Germline V gene data show CDR1 as DFQATT and CDR2 as SNEGSKA (reference sequence). The CDR3 DNA reads TGCAGTGCTAGTCCTAGTAGTGCGATTCGGGATACGCAGTATTTT. Protein product: CSASPSSAIRDTQYF.

The rearrangement uses TRBV24-1 and TRBJ2-7, with TRBD2 matching over 10 bases. The end of the DNA aligns better with TRBJ2-5, so the J call may be wrong. The germline CDR1 and CDR2 sequences are KGHDR and SFDVKD. The CDR3 has 14 residues. CDR3: CATSLAGAGETQYF. The CDR3 DNA follows: TGTGCCACCAGTCTAGCGGGAGCTGGGGAGACCCAGTACTTC.

V is TRBV3-1 and J is TRBJ2-3; D could derive from TRBD1 or TRBD2 (5 bases each). Germline loops: CDR1 LGHDT, CDR2 YNNKEL (reference sequence). This CDR3 comprises 15 residues. With 4 bases removed from V and 4 bases from J, the gap between germline ends came to 15 bases. DNA for the CDR3: TGTGCCAGCAGCCCAGGGTGGGGAGTGGCAGATACGCAGTATTTT. Its protein product is CASSPGWGVADTQYF.

This chain links TRBV15 with TRBJ2-1; TRBD2 aligns across 7 bases. The CDR3 is made up of 15 amino acids. The trim removed 3 bases at V and 7 bases at J, leaving 9 bases unmatched. Germline CDR1 LNHNV, CDR2 YYDKDF (reference sequence). CDR3 in amino acids: CATSSRGSLGNEQFF. CDR3 DNA: TGTGCCACCAGCAGCCGCGGGAGTTTGGGGAATGAGCAGTTCTTC.

The V call is TRBV28, the J call TRBJ2-1; the D is unclear. TRBJ2-7 matches the DNA end more closely, so the J call is doubtful. The CDR3 is 14 residues long. CDR1 is MDHEN, CDR2 SYDVKM, per germline. The CDR3 DNA follows: TGTGCCAGCAGCCCACTTAGCTCCTACAGTGAGCAGTACTTC. This codes for CASSPLSSYSEQYF.

The chain uses TRBV7-8 and TRBJ2-1; 10 bases fit TRBD2. The CDR3 loop spans 15 amino acids. CDR1 is SGHVS, CDR2 FQNEAQ, per germline. V shed 2 bases, J shed 9 bases, and the junction held 7 bases outside the gene matches. The CDR3, as DNA: TGTGCCAGCAGCTTATGGATAGCGGGAGGTAGTGAGCAGTTCTTC. Its protein product is CASSLWIAGGSEQFF. Looking up the rest from reference TRBV7-8 and TRBJ2-1 gives the full variable domain: GAGVSQSPRYKVAKRGQDVALRCDPISGHVSLFWYQQALGQGPEFLTYFQNEAQLDKSGLPSDRFFAERPEGSVSTLKIQRTQQEDSAVYLCASSLWIAGGSEQFFGPGTRLTVL.

The chain is built from TRBV24-1 and TRBJ2-3; tentative D call: TRBD1 (6 bases). This CDR3 is built from 14 residues. V lost 4 bases to trimming and J lost 4 bases, with 11 bases between them. CDR1 KGHDR and CDR2 SFDVKD come from the germline V gene. CDR3 nucleotide sequence: TGTGCCACCAGTGACCCAGGGGTGGCAGATACGCAGTATTTT. Amino acids: CATSDPGVADTQYF.

The rearrangement joins TRBV7-9 to TRBJ1-6, with TRBD1 matching 8 bases. The CDR3 runs 17 residues. J was trimmed by 0 bases and V by 4 bases; bases with no gene match: 5. CDR1 is SEHNR and CDR2 is FQNEAQ in the germline V gene (reference sequence). DNA of the CDR3: TGTGCCAGCAGCTCGAGGGACAGGATCTCCTATAATTCACCCCTCCACTTT. It yields the protein CASSSRDRISYNSPLHF.

This clonotype was seen only a few times. This sequence joins TRBV20-1 and TRBJ2-1; 16 bases line up with TRBD2. CDR3 size: 16 residues. The trim removed 5 bases at V and 6 bases at J, leaving 7 bases unmatched. Germline V gene lookup returns CDR1 DFQATT and CDR2 SNEGSKA (reference sequence). The CDR3 DNA reads as TGCAGTGCTCCCGGGACTAGCGGGAGGGCGGGCAATGAGCAGTTCTTC. This gives the protein CSAPGTSGRAGNEQFF.

This clonotype has just a few counts. The V and J genes are TRBV7-2 and TRBJ2-7, with D hard to call. The germline V gene encodes CDR1 SGHTA and CDR2 FQGNSA. The length of the CDR3 is 15 residues. The ends were cut back, 5 bases at V and 4 bases at J, with 18 bases in the middle. The CDR3, as DNA: TGTGCCAGCAGCGTGGGTGGGTACGCGGCGTACGAGCAGTACTTC. Translating gives CASSVGGYAAYEQYF.